This entry lists 30 T cell receptor beta chains sequenced from one sample in a study of graft-versus-host responses after intestinal transplantation. These receptors lack a known antigen. Sequenced by immunoSEQ multiplex PCR; TCRdb stores in-frame clones only, minus some. The table records tens of thousands of clones, about four fifths of them present only once. Specimen: unstimulated CD4+ T cells sorted from spleen or lymph node cells, collected before transplant. The receptors here all came from a human donor who was the organ donor for an intestinal transplant.

The rearrangement links TRBV2 to TRBJ2-3; TRBD2 aligns across 10 bases. The CDR3 loop spans 14 amino acids. CDR1 is SNHLY, CDR2 FYNNEI, per germline. J lost 4 bases, V lost 4 bases, and 2 bases had no gene match. The CDR3 here is CASSVAGGADTQYF. Written as DNA, the CDR3 is TGTGCCAGCAGTGTAGCGGGAGGTGCAGATACGCAGTATTTT. The full variable domain, completed using reference TRBV2 and TRBJ2-3, is EPEVTQTPSHQVTQMGQEVILRCVPISNHLYFYWYRQILGQKVEFLVSFYNNEISEKSEIFDDQFSVERPDGSNFTLKIRSTKLEDSAMYFCASSVAGGADTQYFGPGTRLTVL.

The chain couples TRBV30 to TRBJ1-1, with TRBD1 matching 10 bases. V lost 8 bases to trimming and J lost 4 bases; unmatched junction nucleotides: 7. Germline V gene lookup returns CDR1 GTSNPN and CDR2 SVGIG (reference sequence). This CDR3 region has 13 residues. CDR3 nucleotides: TGTGCCGGAGACAGGGGGCGCAGCACTGAAGCTTTCTTT. Protein product: CAGDRGRSTEAFF.

The chain couples TRBV10-3 to TRBJ1-1, with D unresolved. Germline CDR1 reads ENHRY; CDR2 reads SYGVKD. The length of the CDR3 is 12 residues. Deletions cut 8 bases from V and 2 bases from J, with 9 bases between. The CDR3 DNA is TGTGCCATCGGAAGAGGTAACACTGAAGCTTTCTTT. Translated: CAIGRGNTEAFF.

This chain joins TRBV6-1 and TRBJ2-3; D is unresolved. The CDR3 is 12 residues long. CDR1 is MNHNS and CDR2 is SASEGT in the germline V gene. V dropped 2 bases and J dropped 2 bases, with 2 bases sitting between them. The CDR3 here is CASSEHTDTQYF. DNA for the CDR3: TGTGCCAGCAGTGAACACACAGATACGCAGTATTTT.

V gene TRBV15 combines with J gene TRBJ2-3; TRBD2 might be the D (6 bases). CDR1 is LNHNV and CDR2 is YYDKDF in the germline V gene (reference sequence). V was trimmed by 2 bases and J by 5 bases, leaving 17 bases between them. The CDR3 covers 16 residues. CDR3 region: CATSRRSEGFEDTQYF. The CDR3 nucleotides read TGTGCCACCAGCAGAAGGTCGGAGGGTTTTGAAGATACGCAGTATTTT.

A few counts support this clone. The genes are TRBV5-4 and TRBJ1-4, with TRBD1 matching over 10 bases. Germline-derived CDR1 and CDR2 are SGHNT and YYREEE (reference sequence). The length of the CDR3 is 14 residues. The junction had 0 bases not matched to a gene; V was cut back by 0 bases and J by 7 bases. The CDR3 here is CASSLGQGAEKLFF. DNA for the CDR3: TGTGCCAGCAGCTTGGGACAGGGGGCTGAAAAACTGTTTTTT.

V usage is TRBV5-4 and J usage is TRBJ1-4, with D perhaps matching TRBD1 (6 bases). The CDR3 totals 14 residues. CDR1 and CDR2 from the germline V gene are SGHNT and YYREEE (reference sequence). The V end was cut by 3 bases, the J end by 8 bases, with 14 bases between. CDR3 protein: CASSSQGRREKLFF. The DNA for the CDR3 is TGTGCCAGCAGCTCACAGGGTCGGAGGGAAAAACTGTTTTTT.

The rearrangement uses TRBV6-5 and TRBJ2-1; D call uncertain. The CDR3 length is 11 residues. Trimming cost V 6 bases and J 4 bases, with 4 bases left between them. Germline CDR1 MNHEY, CDR2 SVGAGI. DNA of the CDR3: TGTGCCAGCAGAGATTACAATGAGCAGTTCTTC. Its translation is CASRDYNEQFF.

The V and J genes are TRBV6-9 and TRBJ2-3; D unclear. Looked up from germline, CDR1 is MNHGY and CDR2 is SVAAGI. V was pared by 5 bases and J by 7 bases, with 10 bases between. The CDR3 totals 12 residues. Here the CDR3 DNA reads TGTGCCAGCAGTCCCTACTCCAATACGCAGTATTTT. Protein product: CASSPYSNTQYF.

This chain uses TRBV7-9 with TRBJ2-1; D gene unclear. CDR3 length equals 14 residues. V was shortened by 2 bases and J by 0 bases, with 5 bases between the two germline ends. CDR1 SEHNR and CDR2 FQNEAQ come from the germline V gene (reference sequence). The chain's CDR3 is CASSLQNSYNEQFF. In DNA, the CDR3 is TGTGCCAGCAGCTTACAAAACTCCTACAATGAGCAGTTCTTC.

A word on this clone: The same CDR3 can be traced to other DNA sequences in this sample. V and J are TRBV29-1 and TRBJ2-5; TRBD2 matches at 9 bases. Per germline, CDR1 SQVTM and CDR2 ANQGSEA. The CDR3 is made up of 15 amino acids. V lost 4 bases to trimming and J lost 5 bases; unmatched junction nucleotides: 11. The CDR3 DNA follows: TGCAGCGTTGTGCCTGCGGGGGGGGCGGGGGAGACCCAGTACTTC. This translates into CSVVPAGGAGETQYF.

The chain recombines TRBV14 with TRBJ2-4; D gene uncertain. V was cut by 1 base and J by 10 bases, with 5 bases left in between. CDR1 SGHDN and CDR2 FVKESK come from the germline V gene. The CDR3 loop spans 11 amino acids. CDR3 amino acids: CASSQGRIQYF. DNA of the CDR3: TGTGCCAGCAGCCAAGGAAGAATTCAGTACTTC.

This clone was picked up a small number of times. V usage is TRBV6-5 and J usage is TRBJ2-1; 8 bases line up with TRBD2. CDR3 size: 15 residues. J lost 7 bases, V lost 0 bases, and 5 bases had no gene match. Germline V gene sequence: CDR1 MNHEY, CDR2 SVGAGI. Here the CDR3 DNA reads TGTGCCAGCAGTTACTCGGGGGGGACTAGAAATGAGCAGTTCTTC. This gives the protein CASSYSGGTRNEQFF.

This chain uses TRBV18 with TRBJ1-5; the D gene is possibly TRBD1 (5 bases). CDR1 is KGHSH and CDR2 is LQKENI in the germline V gene. The CDR3 consists of 15 residues. The ends were cut back, 2 bases at V and 1 base at J, with 9 bases in the middle. CDR3 DNA: TGTGCCAGCTCACCATCTCAGGGAAGCAATCAGCCCCAGCATTTT. Translating gives CASSPSQGSNQPQHF.

J is TRBJ2-1 and V is TRBV6-5; 10 positions match TRBD2. Trimming removed 6 bases from V and 4 bases from J; junction bases left unmatched: 6. The CDR3 extends over 15 amino acids. The V gene's germline CDR1 is MNHEY and CDR2 SVGAGI. The CDR3 sequence: CASSPLAGRYNEQFF. CDR3 nucleotide sequence: TGTGCCAGCAGCCCACTAGCGGGGCGATACAATGAGCAGTTCTTC.

On this clone: Germline and junction disagree at one end, which may indicate a read error. This chain joins TRBV29-1 and TRBJ1-2; D might be TRBD1 (5 bases). Per the germline V gene, CDR1 is SQVTM and CDR2 is ANQGSEA. The CDR3 has 11 amino acids. The CDR3 DNA follows: TGTTTTTCCTTAGGGGACTATGGCTACACCTTC. This gives the protein CFSLGDYGYTF.

The chain couples TRBV19 to TRBJ2-7, with D tentatively TRBD1 (6 bases). V dropped 7 bases and J dropped 2 bases, with 15 bases sitting between them. The CDR3 spans 14 residues. Germline V lookup: CDR1 LNHDA, CDR2 SQIVND (reference sequence). The DNA of the CDR3 is TGTGCCAGTATTAGACAGGTTTTCACCTACGAGCAGTACTTC. Residues: CASIRQVFTYEQYF.

This clone was observed a handful of times. The chain uses TRBV6-5 and TRBJ2-7; a possible D gene is TRBD2 (6 bases). The germline V gene has CDR1 MNHEY and CDR2 SVGAGI. V lost 7 bases and J 0 bases, leaving 13 bases between the germline ends. This CDR3 comprises 14 residues. The CDR3 spells CASTQGLSSYEQYF. CDR3 DNA sequence: TGTGCCAGCACTCAGGGACTTAGCTCCTACGAGCAGTACTTC.

The chain couples TRBV2 to TRBJ1-1; D unresolved. Germline values: CDR1 SNHLY, CDR2 FYNNEI. V was trimmed by 7 bases and J by 5 bases, leaving 11 bases between them. CDR3 length: 12 residues. In DNA, the CDR3 is TGTGCCAGCACCTGGCTCGGGACTGAAGCTTTCTTT. It codes for CASTWLGTEAFF. The variable domain in full, completed from reference TRBV2 and TRBJ1-1, reads EPEVTQTPSHQVTQMGQEVILRCVPISNHLYFYWYRQILGQKVEFLVSFYNNEISEKSEIFDDQFSVERPDGSNFTLKIRSTKLEDSAMYFCASTWLGTEAFFGQGTRLTVV.

Note on this clone: Other nucleotide sequences in the sample specify the same CDR3. This sequence joins TRBV7-6 and TRBJ2-3; 10 bases map to TRBD2. J was trimmed by 1 base and V by 1 base; bases with no gene match: 5. Germline lookup yields CDR1 SGHVS and CDR2 FNYEAQ. The CDR3 sequence is 17 residues long. The CDR3 region is CASSLVASGGGTDTQYF. The CDR3 region has the DNA TGTGCCAGCAGCTTAGTAGCTAGCGGGGGTGGCACAGATACGCAGTATTTT.

The V and J genes are TRBV7-2 and TRBJ1-2, with 9 bases that match TRBD1. This CDR3 region has 15 residues. Germline lookup yields CDR1 SGHTA and CDR2 FQGNSA. The ends lost 4 bases at V and 8 bases at J; junction bases unmatched: 11. The CDR3 sequence: CASSYQSRDREGYTF. The CDR3 region has the DNA TGTGCCAGCAGCTATCAATCCCGGGACAGGGAGGGCTACACCTTC.

The chain joins TRBV5-1 to TRBJ1-1; a weak D match, TRBD1 (5 bases). The CDR3 runs to 15 residues. Trimming removed 2 bases from V and 4 bases from J, with 15 bases in between. The germline CDR1 and CDR2 sequences are SGHRS and YFSETQ. Here the CDR3 DNA reads TGCGCCAGCAGCTTACGGACGGGGGTGGTCACTGAAGCTTTCTTT. It yields the protein CASSLRTGVVTEAFF.

V gene TRBV4-2 combines with J gene TRBJ2-3; either TRBD1 or TRBD2 may supply D (5 bases each). The germline gives CDR1 LGHNA, CDR2 YNFKEQ. This CDR3 has 14 amino acids. V was clipped by 6 bases and J by 4 bases, with 14 bases between them. CDR3 sequence: CASSRDPLPDTQYF. In nucleotides, the CDR3 is TGTGCCAGCAGTCGGGACCCTCTCCCAGATACGCAGTATTTT.

V gene TRBV6-1 combines with J gene TRBJ2-7, with D possibly called TRBD1 or TRBD2 (5 bases each). Trimming left V 5 bases short and J 3 bases short, with 11 bases between. The CDR3 covers 13 residues. Germline V CDR1 and CDR2: MNHNS, SASEGT. The CDR3 spells CASSPRDRYEQYF. In DNA, the CDR3 is TGTGCCAGCAGTCCCCGGGACCGCTACGAGCAGTACTTC.

The chain links TRBV19 to TRBJ2-7; 8 nucleotides match TRBD2. This CDR3 region has 13 residues. J was trimmed by 4 bases and V by 2 bases; bases with no gene match: 1. The germline V gene encodes CDR1 LNHDA and CDR2 SQIVND (reference sequence). CDR3 DNA sequence: TGTGCCAGTAGTATACGCGGGAGGTACGAGCAGTACTTC. This translates into CASSIRGRYEQYF.

The CDR3 sequence is CASSMGNRGWGTDTQYF. CDR3 coding DNA: TGTGCCAGTAGTATGGGAAACAGGGGCTGGGGCACAGATACGCAGTATTTT. The chain combines TRBV19 with TRBJ2-3, with 7 bases matching TRBD1. In germline, CDR1 is LNHDA, CDR2 SQIVND (reference sequence). The ends lost 3 bases at V and 1 base at J; junction bases unmatched: 10. The CDR3 runs to 17 residues.

This clone was picked up one time. The chain employs TRBV19 and TRBJ2-4; no clear D gene. Germline CDR1 reads LNHDA; CDR2 reads SQIVND (reference sequence). V shed 6 bases and J shed 0 bases, with 15 bases lying between them. The CDR3 has 16 amino acids. In DNA, the CDR3 is TGTGCCAGTAGCCTGGGGTACCCTCTAGCCAAAAACATTCAGTACTTC. It is translated as CASSLGYPLAKNIQYF.

V usage is TRBV5-1 and J usage is TRBJ2-7, with D possibly TRBD2 on 5 matching bases. The CDR3 consists of 15 residues. The ends were cut back, 0 bases at V and 7 bases at J, with 17 bases in the middle. CDR1 is SGHRS and CDR2 is YFSETQ in the germline V gene. The CDR3 sequence is CASSLDPAGEREQYF. The DNA of the CDR3 is TGCGCCAGCAGCTTGGATCCCGCGGGTGAACGGGAGCAGTACTTC.

V is TRBV27 and J is TRBJ2-5, with 7 bases matching TRBD1. V was clipped by 3 bases and J by 0 bases; unmatched bases: 7. This CDR3 is built from 16 residues. The germline gives CDR1 MNHEY, CDR2 SMNVEV (reference sequence). The chain's CDR3 is CASSFGTGQYQETQYF. CDR3 DNA sequence: TGTGCCAGCAGTTTTGGAACGGGACAGTACCAAGAGACCCAGTACTTC.

The rearrangement joins TRBV4-1 to TRBJ2-1; TRBD2 agrees at 13 bases. The CDR3 is made up of 16 amino acids. Germline values: CDR1 MGHRA, CDR2 YSYEKL. With V trimmed by 0 bases and J by 10 bases, 6 bases remained unmatched. In nucleotides, the CDR3 is TGCGCCAGCAGCCAAGAGGGGACTAGCGGGATAGGGGAGCAGTTCTTC. Translated: CASSQEGTSGIGEQFF.